This T cell receptor beta chain is from a study of shared clonotypes between healthy human individuals. The CDR3 totals 15 residues. Germline loops: CDR1 SGHTA, CDR2 FQGNSA. The V gene end was trimmed by 0 bases and the J gene end by 3 bases; junction bases not matched to a gene: 3. In the original processing: There were no quality scores in the junction-only immunoSEQ sequences, so filtering differed. Sequenced by immunoSEQ multiplex PCR; TCRdb stores in-frame clones only, minus some. Clone size and the V and J calls come from that table; the DNA yielded D and trimming. The sample carries 2.3 million or so clones, approximately 93% recorded once.

The source material was naive CD4+ T cells from PBMCs. Subset of the sample: CD45RA+ positively selected. V is TRBV7-2 and J is TRBJ1-1, with 8 positions matching TRBD1. The source is a man aged 18 to 30 in good health. Some clones in this sample may be carry-over from other donors' samples. In DNA form, the CDR3 reads TGTGCCAGCAGCTTAGCGACAGGGGTATACACTGAAGCTTTCTTT. It yields the protein CASSLATGVYTEAFF.